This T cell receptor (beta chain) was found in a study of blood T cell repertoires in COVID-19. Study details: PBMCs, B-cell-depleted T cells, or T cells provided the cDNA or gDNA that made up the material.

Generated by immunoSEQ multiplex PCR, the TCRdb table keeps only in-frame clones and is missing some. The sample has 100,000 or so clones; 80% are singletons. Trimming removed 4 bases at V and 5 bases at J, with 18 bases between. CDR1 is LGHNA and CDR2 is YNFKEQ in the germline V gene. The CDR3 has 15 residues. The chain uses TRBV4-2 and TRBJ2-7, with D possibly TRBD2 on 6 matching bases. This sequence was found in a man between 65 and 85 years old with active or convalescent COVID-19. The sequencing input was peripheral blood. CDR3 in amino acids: CASSPRRGVEDEQYF. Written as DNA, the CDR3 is TGTGCCAGCAGCCCCCGGCGGGGAGTGGAGGACGAGCAGTACTTC.